In this sample, the clone carrying this TCR beta chain turned up many times. The sample holds other DNA sequences that translate to the same CDR3. The data were obtained in a study of metastatic and nonmetastatic thyroid tumors. This CDR3 comprises 14 residues. Trimming took off 5 bases at V and 3 bases at J, with 14 bases between the two ends. CDR1 and CDR2 from the germline V gene are SEHNR and FQNEAQ (reference sequence). None of the patients had undergone any treatment ahead of thyroid surgery. TCRdb used MiXCR to call clones anew from the PCR reads. The data contain around 59,000 clones, 15% to 20% of them singletons.

The chain recombines TRBV7-9 with TRBJ2-7; possible D gene TRBD1, 5 bases. This clonotype was obtained from a male donor with papillary thyroid cancer or a benign thyroid nodule (not recorded which). Some clones in this sample may be carry-over from other donors' samples. What was sequenced was blood. The CDR3 DNA reads TGTGCCAGCAGCCCGGAGACAGCGAACTACGAGCAGTACTTC. This gives the protein CASSPETANYEQYF.